One and the same sample provided the 28 T cell receptor beta chains below, sequenced in a study of T cells in localized non-small cell lung cancer. Sequenced by immunoSEQ multiplex PCR; TCRdb stores in-frame clones only, minus some. The data hold roughly 30,000 clones, with roughly 90% observed a single time. Material: peripheral blood, obtained before any cancer treatment. Every receptor here comes from a woman aged 35 to 70 with stage I lung adenocarcinoma.

V and J are TRBV4-2 and TRBJ2-1; possible D gene TRBD1, 6 bases. Germline V gene sequence: CDR1 LGHNA, CDR2 YNFKEQ. There are 13 residues in the CDR3. The V gene lost 4 bases and the J gene lost 5 bases, with 9 bases spanning the gap. CDR3 in DNA: TGTGCCAGCAGCCGGGGGACAAACAATGAGCAGTTCTTC. As protein: CASSRGTNNEQFF.

This chain joins TRBV19 and TRBJ2-7; TRBD2 agrees at 12 bases. CDR1 is LNHDA and CDR2 is SQIVND in the germline V gene (reference sequence). CDR3 length: 15 residues. The J segment lost 3 bases and the V segment lost 3 bases, leaving 3 bases of the junction unmatched. In DNA, the CDR3 is TGTGCCAGTAGTATTACTAGCGGGGGGCACTACGAGCAGTACTTC. Translation gives CASSITSGGHYEQYF.

The chain uses TRBV4-3 and TRBJ2-7; the D gene is possibly TRBD2 (5 bases). The V gene's germline CDR1 is LGHNA and CDR2 YSLEER. V dropped 4 bases and J dropped 2 bases, with 12 bases sitting between them. This CDR3 has 14 amino acids. CDR3 sequence (DNA): TGCGCCAGCAGCCGCCTAGCAGGCCCCTACGAGCAGTACTTC. Residues: CASSRLAGPYEQYF.

This rearrangement joins TRBV7-2 to TRBJ2-6; D gene uncertain. The germline gives CDR1 SGHTA, CDR2 FQGNSA. Trimming took 5 bases from V and 5 from J, leaving 19 bases between them. This CDR3 is built from 17 residues. As DNA, the CDR3 is TGTGCCAGCAGCAATTGGAGACGACAAAGTCGGGCCAACGTCCTGACTTTC. It codes for CASSNWRRQSRANVLTF.

This clone was detected only a few times. V gene TRBV16 combines with J gene TRBJ2-1, with D tentatively TRBD1 or TRBD2 (6 bases each). The CDR3 spans 16 residues. The germline V gene has CDR1 KGHSY and CDR2 FQNENV. V gave up 0 bases and J gave up 4 bases, with 13 bases separating them. CDR3 sequence: CASSQSRGVGYNEQFF. The CDR3 DNA is TGTGCCAGCAGCCAATCAAGGGGGGTCGGGTACAATGAGCAGTTCTTC.

This sequence joins TRBV19 and TRBJ2-3; 7 bases are a match to TRBD1. This CDR3 is built from 18 residues. Germline trimming cut 7 bases from V and 0 bases from J; bases unmatched to any gene: 16. CDR1 LNHDA and CDR2 SQIVND come from the germline V gene (reference sequence). The CDR3: CASKFPTTGTASTDTQYF. CDR3 coding DNA: TGTGCCAGTAAGTTTCCTACGACCGGGACAGCTAGCACAGATACGCAGTATTTT.

This chain joins TRBV12-5 and TRBJ2-7; 12 nucleotides match TRBD2. The length of the CDR3 is 15 residues. The V segment lost 6 bases and the J segment 5 bases; nucleotides outside the gene matches: 8. Germline lookup yields CDR1 LGHNT and CDR2 FRNRAP. The CDR3 bases are TGTGCTAGTGGAACTGGACTAGCGGGGTTGAACGAGCAGTACTTC. It is translated as CASGTGLAGLNEQYF. The full variable domain, in which reference TRBV12-5 and TRBJ2-7 provide the parts outside the CDR3, is DARVTQTPRHKVTEMGQEVTMRCQPILGHNTVFWYRQTMMQGLELLAYFRNRAPLDDSGMPKDRFSAEMPDATLATLKIQPSEPRDSAVYFCASGTGLAGLNEQYFGPGTRLTVT.

J is TRBJ1-1 and V is TRBV4-3; 7 positions match TRBD1. The J segment lost 8 bases and the V segment lost 4 bases, leaving 4 bases of the junction unmatched. Looked up from germline, CDR1 is LGHNA and CDR2 is YSLEER. The CDR3 covers 12 residues. The CDR3 loop is CASSPYRGEAFF. CDR3 in DNA: TGCGCCAGCAGCCCGTACAGGGGCGAAGCTTTCTTT.

The CDR3 nucleotides are TGTGCCAGCAGTTTTTCAGCGGGGGGGCGGGAGACCCAGTACTTC. As protein: CASSFSAGGRETQYF. The V call is TRBV27, the J call TRBJ2-5; 10 nucleotides line up with TRBD2. From germline, CDR1 is MNHEY and CDR2 SMNVEV (reference sequence). The CDR3 contains 15 residues. V was pared by 3 bases and J by 5 bases, with 6 bases of the junction left unmatched.

This chain uses TRBV4-2 with TRBJ2-7; TRBD1 might be the D (8 bases). The CDR3 is made up of 17 amino acids. Germline-derived CDR1 and CDR2 are LGHNA and YNFKEQ. V was shortened by 4 bases and J by 6 bases, with 25 bases between the two germline ends. The CDR3 loop is CASSPQSGTGLEGEQYF. The DNA for the CDR3 is TGTGCCAGCAGCCCCCAGTCCGGGACAGGACTAGAGGGCGAGCAGTACTTC.

This clone has only one observation. The chain is built from TRBV5-1 and TRBJ1-2, with D perhaps TRBD1 (6 bases). The CDR3 loop spans 15 amino acids. Germline CDR1 reads SGHRS; CDR2 reads YFSETQ. V lost 0 bases and J 3 bases, leaving 12 bases between the germline ends. The CDR3 protein is CASSLETGGYYGYTF. The CDR3 DNA follows: TGCGCCAGCAGCTTGGAGACGGGGGGCTACTATGGCTACACCTTC.

The chain recombines TRBV6-5 with TRBJ2-3; possible D gene TRBD2, 6 bases. The CDR3 covers 15 residues. From germline, CDR1 is MNHEY and CDR2 SVGAGI. V dropped 2 bases and J dropped 3 bases, with 12 bases sitting between them. CDR3 sequence reads: CASSYGGERTDTQYF. CDR3 DNA: TGTGCCAGCAGTTACGGCGGGGAGAGGACAGATACGCAGTATTTT.

This clone appeared a single time. The V gene is TRBV9, the J gene TRBJ2-7, with 11 bases identical to TRBD2. The germline V gene has CDR1 SGDLS and CDR2 YYNGEE. V gave up 0 bases and J gave up 4 bases; unmatched junction bases: 6. The CDR3 totals 16 residues. CDR3 region: CASSVGPSGGPYEQYF. CDR3 DNA: TGTGCCAGCAGCGTAGGGCCTAGCGGGGGGCCGTACGAGCAGTACTTC.

CDR3 sequence: CASSTGVVNYGYTF. CDR3 coding DNA: TGTGCCAGCTCTACCGGAGTAGTTAACTATGGCTACACCTTC. The V gene is TRBV18, the J gene TRBJ1-2; no clear D gene. The CDR3 consists of 14 residues. Trimming took off 6 bases at V and 1 base at J, with 12 bases between the two ends. Germline CDR1 reads KGHSH; CDR2 reads LQKENI.

The chain combines TRBV9 with TRBJ2-5, with TRBD2 as a possible D gene (6 bases). V gave up 3 bases and J gave up 5 bases, with 14 bases separating them. CDR3 size: 14 residues. Germline assignment: CDR1 SGDLS and CDR2 YYNGEE. For the CDR3, the DNA is TGTGCCAGCAGCGATTCCGGGACTGGGGAGACCCAGTACTTC. It encodes CASSDSGTGETQYF. The whole variable domain, filled in from reference TRBV9 and TRBJ2-5, reads DSGVTQTPKHLITATGQRVTLRCSPRSGDLSVYWYQQSLDQGLQFLIQYYNGEERAKGNILERFSAQQFPDLHSELNLSSLELGDSALYFCASSDSGTGETQYFGPGTRLLVL.

The rearrangement uses TRBV5-1 and TRBJ1-4; D is unresolved. V gave up 0 bases and J gave up 8 bases, with 11 bases separating them. This CDR3 spans 14 amino acids. In germline, CDR1 is SGHRS, CDR2 YFSETQ. CDR3 sequence: CASSLVGPTEKLFF. DNA of the CDR3: TGCGCCAGCAGCTTGGTCGGACCTACGGAAAAACTGTTTTTT.

This clone was counted once. The rearrangement joins TRBV6-6 to TRBJ1-2; D is unclear. The germline V gene encodes CDR1 MNHNY and CDR2 SVGAGI (reference sequence). V dropped 2 bases and J dropped 7 bases, with 14 bases sitting between them. The CDR3 sequence is 14 residues long. The CDR3 DNA sequence: TGTGCCAGCAGTTACACCGGACGGTTGTTTGGCTACACCTTC. Translating gives CASSYTGRLFGYTF.

This clone turned up a few times. V gene TRBV23-1 combines with J gene TRBJ1-5; D gene uncertain. TRBV23-1 is annotated as an ORF whose role is uncertain. The V and J ends lost 4 bases and 0 bases respectively, with 22 bases between them. The CDR3 consists of 19 residues. The CDR3 is CASSPRCGPYLYSNQPQHF. The CDR3 DNA is TGCGCCAGCAGTCCTCGTTGCGGACCTTATCTTTATAGCAATCAGCCCCAGCATTTT.

J is TRBJ1-3 and V is TRBV11-3; D is ambiguous. V lost 1 base, J lost 0 bases, and 13 bases lay in between. This CDR3 has 17 residues. CDR1 SGHNT and CDR2 YENEEA come from the germline V gene. DNA of the CDR3: TGTGCCAGCAGCTTAGGTCCCGTGGGGAGCTCTGGAAACACCATATATTTT. Protein product: CASSLGPVGSSGNTIYF.

This clone was counted a few times. CDR3 amino acids: CASSLTTRTEAFF. CDR3 nucleotide sequence: TGTGCCAGCAGCTTAACCACCCGGACTGAAGCTTTCTTT. The V call is TRBV13, the J call TRBJ1-1; D is uncertain. The V gene lost 2 bases and the J gene lost 5 bases, with 9 bases spanning the gap. The CDR3 sequence is 13 residues long. Germline V lookup: CDR1 PRHDT, CDR2 FYEKMQ (reference sequence).

J is TRBJ2-6 and V is TRBV4-1; D uncertain. The germline CDR1 and CDR2 sequences are MGHRA and YSYEKL. Trimming took 4 bases from V and 0 from J, leaving 25 bases between them. This CDR3 is 21 amino acids long. The CDR3 reads CASSLTPTTYPPFSGANVLTF. Written as DNA, the CDR3 is TGCGCCAGCAGCCTAACACCAACGACCTACCCCCCCTTCTCTGGGGCCAACGTCCTGACTTTC.

This chain connects TRBV10-3 to TRBJ2-3; TRBD2 agrees at 7 bases. The V and J ends lost 2 bases and 2 bases, in that order; junction bases with no gene match: 4. The CDR3 length is 15 residues. CDR1 and CDR2 from the germline V gene are ENHRY and SYGVKD. DNA for the CDR3: TGTGCCATCAGTGAGGCAGCGGGGATCACAGATACGCAGTATTTT. Protein sequence: CAISEAAGITDTQYF.

The sample holds a few counts of this clone. The chain combines TRBV19 with TRBJ1-1; no reliable D call. The length of the CDR3 is 15 residues. Germline CDR1 LNHDA, CDR2 SQIVND (reference sequence). With 5 bases removed from V and 2 bases from J, the gap between germline ends came to 15 bases. The CDR3 protein is CASSSRRAINTEAFF. Written as DNA, the CDR3 is TGTGCCAGTAGTTCCCGACGGGCGATTAACACTGAAGCTTTCTTT. Full variable domain (remainder filled in from reference TRBV19 and TRBJ1-1): DGGITQSPKYLFRKEGQNVTLSCEQNLNHDAMYWYRQDPGQGLRLIYYSQIVNDFQKGDIAEGYSVSREKKESFPLTVTSAQKNPTAFYLCASSSRRAINTEAFFGQGTRLTVV.

This rearrangement joins TRBV27 to TRBJ1-1, with D unresolved. The V gene lost 3 bases and the J gene lost 7 bases, with 15 bases spanning the gap. The germline gives CDR1 MNHEY, CDR2 SMNVEV (reference sequence). The CDR3 sequence is 14 residues long. The CDR3 is CASSFEQTYREAFF. The CDR3 DNA is TGTGCCAGCAGTTTCGAACAGACTTACCGTGAAGCTTTCTTT.

This clone was detected only a few times. The chain employs TRBV6-1 and TRBJ2-7; D is unclear. The germline V gene encodes CDR1 MNHNS and CDR2 SASEGT. V lost 6 bases, J lost 4 bases, and 16 bases lay in between. The CDR3 loop spans 14 amino acids. The CDR3: CASRAGRAVYEQYF. The CDR3 coding sequence is TGTGCCAGCAGGGCTGGCCGGGCAGTTTACGAGCAGTACTTC.

This clone occurred once. This chain links TRBV7-9 with TRBJ2-6; TRBD1 agrees at 8 bases. Germline CDR1 is SEHNR and CDR2 is FQNEAQ (reference sequence). The V and J ends lost 3 bases and 4 bases, in that order; junction bases with no gene match: 5. The length of the CDR3 is 16 residues. CDR3 region: CASSFHRGAGANVLTF. The CDR3 region has the DNA TGTGCCAGCAGCTTCCACAGGGGGGCCGGGGCCAACGTCCTGACTTTC.

This clone was recorded once. The chain couples TRBV21-1 to TRBJ1-1. TRBV21-1 is a pseudogene. The CDR3 has 11 amino acids. CDR3 loop: CASSKGIWAFF. The CDR3 DNA is TGTGCCAGCAGCAAAGGCATTTGGGCTTTCTTT.

V gene TRBV18 combines with J gene TRBJ1-2; D is undetermined. The CDR3 loop spans 14 amino acids. V shed 2 bases and J shed 4 bases, with 11 bases lying between them. Germline V gene sequence: CDR1 KGHSH, CDR2 LQKENI. CDR3 amino acids: CASSPMQDSYGYTF. In DNA, the CDR3 is TGTGCCAGCTCACCAATGCAGGATAGCTATGGCTACACCTTC.